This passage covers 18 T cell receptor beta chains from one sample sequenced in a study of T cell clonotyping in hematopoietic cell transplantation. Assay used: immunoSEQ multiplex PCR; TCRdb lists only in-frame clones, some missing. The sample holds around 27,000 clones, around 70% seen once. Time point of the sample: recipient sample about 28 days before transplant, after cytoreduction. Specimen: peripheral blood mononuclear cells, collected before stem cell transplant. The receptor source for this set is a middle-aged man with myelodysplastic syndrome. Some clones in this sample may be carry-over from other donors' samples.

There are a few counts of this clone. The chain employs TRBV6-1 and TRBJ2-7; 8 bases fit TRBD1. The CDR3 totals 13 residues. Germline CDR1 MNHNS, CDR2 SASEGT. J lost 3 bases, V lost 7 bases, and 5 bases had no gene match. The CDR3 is CASTRDRNYEQYF. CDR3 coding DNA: TGTGCCAGCACCCGGGACAGGAACTACGAGCAGTACTTC.

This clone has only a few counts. The CDR3 here is CSALRGEQYF. CDR3 nucleotides: TGCAGCGCACTCCGGGGGGAGCAGTACTTC. J is TRBJ2-7 and V is TRBV29-1; D might be TRBD2 (6 bases). CDR3 length: 10 amino acids. V was shortened by 7 bases and J by 7 bases, with 11 bases between the two germline ends. In germline, CDR1 is SQVTM, CDR2 ANQGSEA.

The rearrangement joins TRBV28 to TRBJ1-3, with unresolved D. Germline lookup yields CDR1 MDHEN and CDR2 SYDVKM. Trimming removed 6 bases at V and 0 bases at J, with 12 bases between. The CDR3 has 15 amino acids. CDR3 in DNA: TGTGCCAGCAGGCGGACCGATAGCTCTGGAAACACCATATATTTT. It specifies CASRRTDSSGNTIYF.

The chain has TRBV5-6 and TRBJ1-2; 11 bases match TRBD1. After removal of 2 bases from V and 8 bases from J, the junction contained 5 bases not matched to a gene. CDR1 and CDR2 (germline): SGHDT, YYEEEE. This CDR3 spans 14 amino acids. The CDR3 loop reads CASSFGQGANGYTF. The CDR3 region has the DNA TGTGCCAGCAGCTTCGGACAGGGGGCTAACGGCTACACCTTC.

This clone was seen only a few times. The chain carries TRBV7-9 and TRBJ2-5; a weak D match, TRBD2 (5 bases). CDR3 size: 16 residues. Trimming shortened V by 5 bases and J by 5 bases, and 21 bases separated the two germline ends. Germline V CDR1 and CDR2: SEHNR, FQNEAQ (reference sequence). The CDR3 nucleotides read TGTGCCAGCAGCCAGAGCGGACTGCCCGTGGCGGAGACCCAGTACTTC. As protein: CASSQSGLPVAETQYF.

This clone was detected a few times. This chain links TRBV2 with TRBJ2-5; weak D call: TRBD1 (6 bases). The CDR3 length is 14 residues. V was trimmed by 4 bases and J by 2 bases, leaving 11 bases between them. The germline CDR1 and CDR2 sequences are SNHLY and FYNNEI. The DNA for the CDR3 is TGTGCCAGCAGTGCGAGGACAGCACAAGAGACCCAGTACTTC. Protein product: CASSARTAQETQYF.

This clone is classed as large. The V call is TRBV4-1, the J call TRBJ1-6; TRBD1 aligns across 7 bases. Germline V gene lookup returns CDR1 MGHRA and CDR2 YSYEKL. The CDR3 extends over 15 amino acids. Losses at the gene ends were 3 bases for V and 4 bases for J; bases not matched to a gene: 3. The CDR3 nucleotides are TGCGCCAGCAGCCAGCCGGGACAGTATAATTCACCCCTCCACTTT. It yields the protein CASSQPGQYNSPLHF.

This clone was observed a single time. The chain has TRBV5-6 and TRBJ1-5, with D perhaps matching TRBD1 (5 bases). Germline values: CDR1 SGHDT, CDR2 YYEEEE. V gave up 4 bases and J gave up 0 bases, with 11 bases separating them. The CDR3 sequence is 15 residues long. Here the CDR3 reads CASSRRGASNQPQHF. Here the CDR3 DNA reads TGTGCCAGCAGCCGCCGAGGGGCTAGCAATCAGCCCCAGCATTTT.

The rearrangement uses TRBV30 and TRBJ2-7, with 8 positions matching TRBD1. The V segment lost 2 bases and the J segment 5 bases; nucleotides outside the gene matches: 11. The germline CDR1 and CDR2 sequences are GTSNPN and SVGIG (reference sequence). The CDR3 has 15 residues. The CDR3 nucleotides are TGTGCCTGGAGTCGTGGACAGGGAGGATCCGACGAGCAGTACTTC. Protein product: CAWSRGQGGSDEQYF.

The CDR3 loop reads CASRQDLNTIYF. DNA for the CDR3: TGTGCCAGCAGACAGGACCTAAACACCATATATTTT. The chain combines TRBV6-5 with TRBJ1-3; maybe TRBD1 (5 bases). Trimming shortened V by 6 bases and J by 6 bases, and 9 bases separated the two germline ends. CDR3 length: 12 residues. Germline CDR1 is MNHEY and CDR2 is SVGAGI.

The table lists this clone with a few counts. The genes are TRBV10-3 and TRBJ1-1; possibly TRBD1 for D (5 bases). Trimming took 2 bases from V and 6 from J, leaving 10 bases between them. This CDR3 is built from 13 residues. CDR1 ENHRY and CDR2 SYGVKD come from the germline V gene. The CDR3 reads CAISEDRGAEAFF. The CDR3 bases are TGTGCCATCAGTGAGGATCGGGGGGCTGAAGCTTTCTTT.

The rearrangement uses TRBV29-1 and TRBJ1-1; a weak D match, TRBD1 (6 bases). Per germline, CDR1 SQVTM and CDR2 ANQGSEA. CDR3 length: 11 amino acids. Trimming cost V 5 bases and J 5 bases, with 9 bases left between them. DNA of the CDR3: TGCAGCGTTCACAGGGCAACTGAAGCTTTCTTT. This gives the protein CSVHRATEAFF.

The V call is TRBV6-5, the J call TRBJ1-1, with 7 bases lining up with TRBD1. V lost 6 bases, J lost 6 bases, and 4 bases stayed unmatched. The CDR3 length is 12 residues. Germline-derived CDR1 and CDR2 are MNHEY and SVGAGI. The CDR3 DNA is TGTGCCAGCAGCTTTGGGACAGCTGAAGCTTTCTTT. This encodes CASSFGTAEAFF.

The DNA of the CDR3 is TGTGCCAGCAGGGGGACTAGCGGGGATCCCTACGAGCAGTACTTC. Its protein product is CASRGTSGDPYEQYF. The chain has TRBV2 and TRBJ2-7; 13 bases are shared with TRBD2. The germline CDR1 and CDR2 sequences are SNHLY and FYNNEI. The CDR3 has 15 residues. V was clipped by 6 bases and J by 2 bases; unmatched bases: 4.

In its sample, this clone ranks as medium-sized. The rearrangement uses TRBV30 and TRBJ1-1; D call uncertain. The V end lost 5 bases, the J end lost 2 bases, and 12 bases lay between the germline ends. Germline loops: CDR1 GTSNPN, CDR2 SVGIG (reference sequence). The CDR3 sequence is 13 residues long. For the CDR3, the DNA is TGTGCCTGGTCCCTTAGCCCAAACACTGAAGCTTTCTTT. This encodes CAWSLSPNTEAFF.

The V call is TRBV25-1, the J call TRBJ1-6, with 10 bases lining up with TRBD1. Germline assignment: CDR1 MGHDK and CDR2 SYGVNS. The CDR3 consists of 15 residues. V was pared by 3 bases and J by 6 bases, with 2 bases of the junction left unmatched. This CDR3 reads CASSDRTGGNSPLHF. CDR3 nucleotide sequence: TGTGCCAGCAGTGATCGGACAGGGGGTAATTCACCCCTCCACTTT.

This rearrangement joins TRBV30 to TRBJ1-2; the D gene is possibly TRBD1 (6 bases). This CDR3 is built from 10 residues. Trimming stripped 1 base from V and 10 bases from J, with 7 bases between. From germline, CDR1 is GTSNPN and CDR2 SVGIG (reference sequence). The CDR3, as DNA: TGTGCCTGGAGTGGGACAGCCTACACCTTC. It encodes CAWSGTAYTF.

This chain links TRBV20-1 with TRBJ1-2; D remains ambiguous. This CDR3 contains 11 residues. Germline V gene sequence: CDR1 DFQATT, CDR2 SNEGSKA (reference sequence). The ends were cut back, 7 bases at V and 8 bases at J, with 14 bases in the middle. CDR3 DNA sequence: TGCAGTGTTAGTCGGGAAGTGGGCTACACCTTC. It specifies CSVSREVGYTF.